The clone carrying this TCR beta chain is categorized as medium-sized (0.01 to 0.1%). Sequence at one end of the junction differs from germline and may be a read error. The CDR3 loop spans 12 amino acids. This record belongs to a study of blood T cell repertoires in COVID-19. Study overall: Researchers got acute and convalescent COVID-19 samples from the United States, Italy and Spain.

Repertoires were generated with immunoSEQ multiplex PCR, while TCRdb's copy carries only in-frame clones and drops some. This table holds about 47,000 clones, over 75% found once. The TCR sequence derives from a human donor with active COVID-19. The donor label of this sample is uncertain. The sample was peripheral blood. The rearrangement joins TRBV23-1 to TRBJ1-3; the D gene is possibly TRBD1 (6 bases). TRBV23-1 is designated an ORF whose function remains uncertain. The CDR3 spells CASSLLPGHGTF. The CDR3 DNA sequence: TGCGCCAGCAGTCTCCTACCCGGCCACGGGACATTT.